Below are 18 T cell receptor beta chains sequenced from a single sample in a study of cytomegalovirus exposure and HLA in healthy donors. Vbeta (60) and Jbeta (13) primers were used in the PCR. Profiled with immunoSEQ multiplex PCR; TCRdb holds only in-frame clones, not every one. The sample has about 200,000 clones; around 77% are singletons. Sequenced sample: PBMCs. Source of these receptors: a woman in her twenties or thirties in good health and CMV-seronegative.

The chain combines TRBV10-3 with TRBJ2-1, with 8 bases lining up with TRBD2. The CDR3 runs to 15 residues. V was clipped by 3 bases and J by 1 base; unmatched bases: 2. CDR1 is ENHRY, CDR2 SYGVKD, per germline. The CDR3 nucleotides read TGTGCCATCAGTGACAGCGGGGGTTCCTACAATGAGCAGTTCTTC. Translating it yields CAISDSGGSYNEQFF.

The V and J genes are TRBV6-5 and TRBJ2-1; D perhaps matches TRBD2 (5 bases). Germline V gene sequence: CDR1 MNHEY, CDR2 SVGAGI. The CDR3 is made up of 15 amino acids. The V and J ends lost 2 bases and 6 bases respectively, with 14 bases between them. The CDR3 loop reads CASSYRTVFGNEQFF. Here the CDR3 DNA reads TGTGCCAGCAGTTACCGGACTGTTTTCGGCAATGAGCAGTTCTTC.

The rearrangement links TRBV4-1 to TRBJ2-1, with 8 bases matching TRBD2. V lost 8 bases and J lost 7; bases outside the gene matches: 7. The CDR3 totals 13 residues. Germline V gene sequence: CDR1 MGHRA, CDR2 YSYEKL. The CDR3 nucleotides read TGCGCCAGCGGACTAGCCAGGGTGAATGAGCAGTTCTTC. Translation gives CASGLARVNEQFF.

This chain joins TRBV14 and TRBJ1-6, with 8 bases matching TRBD1. Germline CDR1 is SGHDN and CDR2 is FVKESK. V was pared by 4 bases and J by 0 bases, with 2 bases of the junction left unmatched. This CDR3 region has 16 residues. The CDR3 coding sequence is TGTGCCAGCAGCCGGACAGGGTTCTCCTATAATTCACCCCTCCACTTT. It specifies CASSRTGFSYNSPLHF.

The chain employs TRBV5-1 and TRBJ2-1, with a possible D match to TRBD2 (5 bases). V lost 0 bases and J lost 5, with 12 bases in between. Germline assignment: CDR1 SGHRS and CDR2 YFSETQ. The CDR3 is 15 residues long. The CDR3 reads CASSLGAVTDNEQFF. The CDR3 coding sequence is TGCGCCAGCAGCTTGGGAGCGGTCACCGACAATGAGCAGTTCTTC.

A few counts support this clone. This chain connects TRBV19 to TRBJ1-1; D is unresolved. Germline-derived CDR1 and CDR2 are LNHDA and SQIVND (reference sequence). The ends were cut back, 4 bases at V and 5 bases at J, with 23 bases in the middle. The CDR3 is made up of 17 amino acids. CDR3 protein: CASSTELTAQGGTEAFF. DNA of the CDR3: TGTGCCAGTAGTACCGAACTAACAGCCCAAGGAGGTACTGAAGCTTTCTTT.

The CDR3 loop is CASSVRQGNEQFF. The CDR3 coding sequence is TGTGCCAGCAGCGTCCGACAGGGGAATGAGCAGTTCTTC. The chain is built from TRBV9 and TRBJ2-1, with 8 bases identical to TRBD1. Trimming removed 2 bases from V and 7 bases from J; junction bases left unmatched: 2. Germline CDR1 and CDR2: SGDLS and YYNGEE. The CDR3 extends over 13 amino acids.

Worth noting for this clone: The identical CDR3 is also encoded by other nucleotide sequences in the sample. The genes are TRBV27 and TRBJ2-2; D gene uncertain. The CDR3 has 13 amino acids. Germline CDR1 and CDR2: MNHEY and SMNVEV (reference sequence). Trimming removed 3 bases at V and 4 bases at J, with 6 bases between. CDR3 sequence (DNA): TGTGCCAGCAGTTTCTCTCTCACCGGGGAGCTGTTTTTT. It codes for CASSFSLTGELFF.

This chain uses TRBV9 with TRBJ1-5; D unclear. The CDR3 is 15 amino acids. From germline, CDR1 is SGDLS and CDR2 YYNGEE. Deletions cut 4 bases from V and 6 bases from J, with 17 bases between. In DNA form, the CDR3 reads TGTGCCAGCAGCCCATCCACAGCAGTGGGTCAGCCCCAGCATTTT. Translating it yields CASSPSTAVGQPQHF.

This clone came up a few times. This chain uses TRBV6-5 with TRBJ2-7, with D maybe TRBD1 (6 bases). The germline gives CDR1 MNHEY, CDR2 SVGAGI. The germline V and J ends were trimmed by 1 base and 2 bases, with 12 bases remaining between them. This CDR3 has 15 amino acids. CDR3 loop: CASSYWGHRPYEQYF. The DNA of the CDR3 is TGTGCCAGCAGTTACTGGGGACACCGTCCCTACGAGCAGTACTTC.

This chain joins TRBV6-5 and TRBJ1-2, with a possible D match to TRBD1 (6 bases). Per germline, CDR1 MNHEY and CDR2 SVGAGI. Deletions cut 4 bases from V and 3 bases from J, with 15 bases between. The CDR3 contains 15 residues. The CDR3 spells CASSSLQGADYGYTF. CDR3 sequence (DNA): TGTGCCAGCAGTTCCCTACAGGGAGCCGACTATGGCTACACCTTC.

This clone was recorded once. One junction end does not reproduce the germline sequence, and a read error may be involved. The V and J genes are TRBV12-5 and TRBJ1-2; 7 bases agree with TRBD1. The CDR3 covers 15 residues. Germline V gene lookup returns CDR1 LGHNT and CDR2 FRNRAP. The CDR3 region has the DNA TGTGCTAGTGGTTTGGTAATAAGGGGGCGGGATGGCTACCCCTTC. It yields the protein CASGLVIRGRDGYPF. Using reference TRBV12-5 and TRBJ1-2 for the parts outside the CDR3, the full variable domain is DARVTQTPRHKVTEMGQEVTMRCQPILGHNTVFWYRQTMMQGLELLAYFRNRAPLDDSGMPKDRFSAEMPDATLATLKIQPSEPRDSAVYFCASGLVIRGRDGYPFGSGTRLTVV.

The gene calls are TRBV10-3 and TRBJ2-1; TRBD2 matches 11 bases. Germline V lookup: CDR1 ENHRY, CDR2 SYGVKD. The CDR3 loop spans 14 amino acids. Germline trimming cut 4 bases from V and 7 bases from J; bases unmatched to any gene: 3. The DNA of the CDR3 is TGTGCCATCAGTGCTAGCGGGAGGCGGAATGAGCAGTTCTTC. This sequence encodes CAISASGRRNEQFF.

This rearrangement joins TRBV7-9 to TRBJ2-1; TRBD1 matches 8 bases. The CDR3 runs 16 residues. Germline lookup yields CDR1 SEHNR and CDR2 FQNEAQ (reference sequence). V shed 5 bases, J shed 2 bases, and the junction held 8 bases outside the gene matches. In nucleotides, the CDR3 is TGTGCCAGCAGCACGCGACAGGGGAGAACCTACAATGAGCAGTTCTTC. Its protein product is CASSTRQGRTYNEQFF.

The chain uses TRBV6-6 and TRBJ1-1; the D gene is possibly TRBD1 (6 bases). Germline loops: CDR1 MNHNY, CDR2 SVGAGI (reference sequence). Trimming took off 6 bases at V and 6 bases at J, with 8 bases between the two ends. The CDR3 is 11 amino acids. CDR3 sequence: CASRRQAEAFF. In nucleotides, the CDR3 is TGTGCCAGCAGACGACAGGCTGAAGCTTTCTTT.

The V and J genes are TRBV27 and TRBJ1-2; the D gene is possibly TRBD1 (6 bases). Trimming took 3 bases from V and 8 from J, leaving 19 bases between them. Germline-derived CDR1 and CDR2 are MNHEY and SMNVEV (reference sequence). The CDR3 has 15 residues. In nucleotides, the CDR3 is TGTGCCAGCAGTTTGCCTACAGGGTCACCACGGGGCTACACCTTC. Its protein product is CASSLPTGSPRGYTF.

The rearrangement joins TRBV7-9 to TRBJ1-2; D unclear. The CDR3 spans 17 residues. V was shortened by 5 bases and J by 1 base, with 20 bases between the two germline ends. CDR1 and CDR2 (germline): SEHNR, FQNEAQ (reference sequence). Here the CDR3 DNA reads TGTGCCAGCAGCAACTTGGCCGGGAGAGCACTTAACTATGGCTACACCTTC. Amino acids: CASSNLAGRALNYGYTF. The full variable domain, its missing parts supplied by reference TRBV7-9 and TRBJ1-2, is DTGVSQNPRHKITKRGQNVTFRCDPISEHNRLYWYRQTLGQGPEFLTYFQNEAQLEKSRLLSDRFSAERPKGSFSTLEIQRTEQGDSAMYLCASSNLAGRALNYGYTFGSGTRLTVV.

There are a few counts of this clone. The chain recombines TRBV7-6 with TRBJ1-1; 7 nucleotides line up with TRBD1. Germline CDR1 is SGHVS and CDR2 is FNYEAQ. V trimming: 3 bases; J trimming: 0 bases; junction bases outside the gene matches: 7. The CDR3 has 16 amino acids. In nucleotides, the CDR3 is TGTGCCAGCAGCTTTCTTACAGGGGATTTGAACACTGAAGCTTTCTTT. Translation: CASSFLTGDLNTEAFF.